A selection of T cell receptor beta chains follows, all from one sample in a study of T-cell reconstitution after alpha-beta-depleted transplantation in children. TCRdb reprocessed the PCR reads via MiXCR and lists one record per CDR3 protein. Of 70,000 or so distinct CDR3 sequences in the sample, 11% were seen once. This sample comprised PBMCs, obtained before TCRalphabeta/CD19-depleted stem cell transplant. Source of these receptors: a boy aged 10-17 years with acute myeloid leukemia, due to receive a stem cell transplant. Both conserved end residues are part of each CDR3. A D gene is named only where the DNA matches it firmly. Clone size, where shown, is once, few, many, or a class for clones that have expanded.

d_gene: TRBD1
v_gene: TRBV7-2
abundance: many
j_gene: TRBJ2-7
CDR3aa: CASSFSGTGSYEQYF
CDR3nt: TGTGCCAGCAGCTTCTCCGGGACAGGCTCCTACGAGCAGTACTTC

d_gene: NA
v_gene: TRBV4-3
abundance: NA
j_gene: TRBJ2-7
CDR3aa: CASSQDGSGRYEQYF
CDR3nt: TGCGCCAGCAGCCAAGATGGTTCAGGGCGCTACGAGCAGTACTTC

d_gene: NA
v_gene: TRBV7-2
abundance: many
j_gene: TRBJ2-7
CDR3aa: CASSLVQGPVHEQYF
CDR3nt: TGTGCCAGCAGCTTAGTTCAGGGGCCGGTCCACGAGCAGTACTTC

d_gene: TRBD1
v_gene: TRBV11-2
abundance: many
j_gene: TRBJ1-5
CDR3aa: CASSSGTGSFQPQHF
CDR3nt: TGTGCCAGCAGCTCCGGGACAGGGAGTTTTCAGCCCCAGCATTTT

d_gene: TRBD1
v_gene: TRBV12-3/TRBV12-4
abundance: many
j_gene: TRBJ2-7
CDR3aa: CASSFAGTGSYEQYF
CDR3nt: TGTGCCAGCAGTTTTGCCGGGACAGGGTCTTACGAGCAGTACTTC

d_gene: TRBD1
v_gene: TRBV29-1
abundance: many
j_gene: TRBJ2-5
CDR3aa: CSGLDRGGPETQYF
CDR3nt: TGCAGCGGATTGGACAGGGGTGGTCCAGAGACCCAGTACTTC

d_gene: TRBD1
v_gene: TRBV29-1
abundance: many
j_gene: TRBJ1-1
CDR3aa: CSVVGTGVTEAFF
CDR3nt: TGCAGCGTTGTTGGGACAGGGGTCACTGAAGCTTTCTTT

d_gene: TRBD2
v_gene: TRBV13
abundance: NA
j_gene: TRBJ2-1
CDR3aa: CASSLPTSGSSTEQFF
CDR3nt: TGTGCCAGCAGCCTCCCGACTAGCGGGAGTAGTACTGAGCAGTTCTTC

d_gene: TRBD2
v_gene: TRBV5-1
abundance: many
j_gene: TRBJ2-1
CDR3aa: CASSLDQRGYNEQFF
CDR3nt: TGCGCCAGCAGCTTAGACCAGCGGGGGTACAATGAGCAGTTCTTC

d_gene: NA
v_gene: TRBV29-1
abundance: many
j_gene: TRBJ2-1
CDR3aa: CSVVGGRWQFF
CDR3nt: TGCAGCGTTGTCGGGGGGCGCTGGCAGTTCTTC

d_gene: NA
v_gene: TRBV24-1
abundance: many
j_gene: TRBJ2-1
CDR3aa: CATSEPGRGYNEQFF
CDR3nt: TGTGCCACCAGTGAACCGGGACGAGGATACAATGAGCAGTTCTTC

d_gene: TRBD2
v_gene: TRBV7-2
abundance: many
j_gene: TRBJ2-3
CDR3aa: CASSLGGLAGGPSDTQYF
CDR3nt: TGTGCCAGCAGCTTAGGGGGACTAGCGGGGGGGCCATCAGATACGCAGTATTTT

d_gene: NA
v_gene: TRBV19
abundance: few
j_gene: TRBJ2-3
CDR3aa: CASRVGRLSTDTQYF
CDR3nt: TGTGCCAGTAGGGTCGGACGGCTTAGCACAGATACGCAGTATTTT

d_gene: NA
v_gene: TRBV3-1
abundance: many
j_gene: TRBJ1-1
CDR3aa: CASSPFRAHLIRDTEAFF
CDR3nt: TGTGCCAGCAGCCCATTTCGGGCACATTTAATTAGGGACACTGAAGCTTTCTTT

d_gene: NA
v_gene: TRBV11-2
abundance: once
j_gene: TRBJ1-1
CDR3aa: CASSLERGSHEAFF
CDR3nt: TGTGCCAGCAGCTTAGAACGGGGCAGTCACGAAGCTTTCTTT

d_gene: TRBD1
v_gene: TRBV7-9
abundance: many
j_gene: TRBJ1-1
CDR3aa: CASSPQGDRANTEAFF
CDR3nt: TGTGCCAGCAGCCCCCAGGGGGACAGGGCGAACACTGAAGCTTTCTTT

d_gene: TRBD1
v_gene: TRBV18
abundance: many
j_gene: TRBJ1-2
CDR3aa: CASSRDRGRGGYTF
CDR3nt: TGTGCCAGCTCCCGGGACAGGGGGCGCGGTGGCTACACCTTC

d_gene: TRBD1
v_gene: TRBV12-3/TRBV12-4
abundance: many
j_gene: TRBJ1-1
CDR3aa: CASGPLQGDAFF
CDR3nt: TGTGCCAGCGGGCCTTTACAGGGGGATGCTTTCTTT

d_gene: NA
v_gene: TRBV12-3/TRBV12-4
abundance: NA
j_gene: TRBJ2-5
CDR3aa: CASTHGGLQETQYF
CDR3nt: TGTGCCAGCACCCACGGTGGGCTCCAAGAGACCCAGTACTTC

d_gene: TRBD2
v_gene: TRBV7-2
abundance: many
j_gene: TRBJ2-7
CDR3aa: CASSSGLAGDNEQYF
CDR3nt: TGTGCCAGCAGCTCGGGACTAGCGGGAGACAACGAGCAGTACTTC

d_gene: TRBD2
v_gene: TRBV25-1
abundance: many
j_gene: TRBJ2-1
CDR3aa: CASSESPRGAYHNEQFF
CDR3nt: TGTGCCAGCAGTGAATCTCCGCGGGGGGCCTATCACAATGAGCAGTTCTTC

d_gene: TRBD1
v_gene: TRBV27
abundance: many
j_gene: TRBJ1-3
CDR3aa: CASSTTGQGAGNTIYF
CDR3nt: TGTGCCAGCAGTACCACGGGACAGGGGGCTGGAAACACCATATATTTT

d_gene: TRBD2
v_gene: TRBV5-1
abundance: many
j_gene: TRBJ2-1
CDR3aa: CASSLAIAGVNEQFF
CDR3nt: TGCGCCAGCAGCTTGGCCATAGCGGGAGTCAATGAGCAGTTCTTC

d_gene: NA
v_gene: TRBV7-7
abundance: many
j_gene: TRBJ2-7
CDR3aa: CASSLETGYEQYF
CDR3nt: TGTGCTAGCAGCTTAGAGACAGGCTACGAGCAGTACTTC

d_gene: NA
v_gene: TRBV21-1
abundance: many
j_gene: TRBJ2-5
CDR3aa: CASSKVGQKETQYF
CDR3nt: TGTGCCAGCAGCAAAGTGGGACAGAAAGAGACCCAGTACTTC

d_gene: TRBD2
v_gene: TRBV20-1
abundance: many
j_gene: TRBJ2-5
CDR3aa: CSARDIAGVETQYF
CDR3nt: TGCAGTGCTAGAGATATAGCGGGAGTAGAGACCCAGTACTTC

d_gene: TRBD1
v_gene: TRBV6-5
abundance: many
j_gene: TRBJ1-6
CDR3aa: CASSYLTGWDSPLHF
CDR3nt: TGTGCCAGCAGTTACTTGACAGGGTGGGATTCACCCCTCCACTTT

d_gene: NA
v_gene: TRBV15
abundance: many
j_gene: TRBJ2-3
CDR3aa: CATSRDVAGGTDTQYF
CDR3nt: TGTGCCACCAGCAGAGATGTGGCAGGAGGCACAGATACGCAGTATTTT

d_gene: TRBD1
v_gene: TRBV7-8
abundance: many
j_gene: TRBJ2-1
CDR3aa: CASSLAWVLGQYNEQFF
CDR3nt: TGTGCCAGCAGCTTAGCGTGGGTTCTGGGACAGTACAATGAGCAGTTCTTC

d_gene: NA
v_gene: TRBV20-1
abundance: few
j_gene: TRBJ2-7
CDR3aa: CSARARVSYEQYF
CDR3nt: TGCAGTGCTAGAGCCCGCGTATCCTACGAGCAGTACTTC

d_gene: TRBD1
v_gene: TRBV18
abundance: many
j_gene: TRBJ2-5
CDR3aa: CASSPMTGPETQYF
CDR3nt: TGTGCCAGCTCACCAATGACAGGGCCAGAGACCCAGTACTTC

d_gene: NA
v_gene: TRBV3-1
abundance: few
j_gene: TRBJ2-3
CDR3aa: CASSQVLAEDTQYF
CDR3nt: TGTGCCAGCAGCCAGGTGCTAGCTGAAGATACGCAGTATTTT

d_gene: TRBD2
v_gene: TRBV7-3
abundance: many
j_gene: TRBJ2-2
CDR3aa: CASSSASSLAGTTGELFF
CDR3nt: TGTGCCAGCAGCTCCGCCTCGTCGCTAGCGGGTACCACCGGGGAGCTGTTTTTT

d_gene: TRBD1
v_gene: TRBV12-3/TRBV12-4
abundance: many
j_gene: TRBJ1-2
CDR3aa: CASSLLGQGGGYTF
CDR3nt: TGTGCCAGCAGTTTACTAGGACAGGGAGGAGGCTACACCTTC

d_gene: NA
v_gene: TRBV20-1
abundance: many
j_gene: TRBJ2-3
CDR3aa: CSARKGVHTQYF
CDR3nt: TGCAGTGCTCGGAAAGGGGTTCATACGCAGTATTTT

d_gene: NA
v_gene: TRBV2
abundance: NA
j_gene: TRBJ2-3
CDR3aa: CATPGRSTDTQYF
CDR3nt: TGTGCCACCCCGGGGAGGAGCACAGATACGCAGTATTTT

d_gene: TRBD1
v_gene: TRBV11-2
abundance: many
j_gene: TRBJ2-1
CDR3aa: CASSSGTGVHEQFF
CDR3nt: TGTGCCAGCAGCTCCGGGACAGGGGTACATGAGCAGTTCTTC

d_gene: NA
v_gene: TRBV5-1
abundance: many
j_gene: TRBJ2-7
CDR3aa: CASSLTPSSYEQYF
CDR3nt: TGCGCCAGCAGCTTGACCCCCAGCTCCTACGAGCAGTACTTC

d_gene: NA
v_gene: TRBV4-2
abundance: many
j_gene: TRBJ1-5
CDR3aa: CASSQGKGSGNQPQHF
CDR3nt: TGTGCCAGCAGCCAAGGGAAGGGGTCGGGCAATCAGCCCCAGCATTTT

d_gene: NA
v_gene: TRBV5-6
abundance: many
j_gene: TRBJ2-7
CDR3aa: CASSLAGARYEQYF
CDR3nt: TGTGCCAGCAGCTTGGCCGGCGCGCGCTACGAGCAGTACTTC

d_gene: NA
v_gene: TRBV25-1
abundance: many
j_gene: TRBJ1-3
CDR3aa: CASSVQGAGNTIYF
CDR3nt: TGTGCCAGCAGTGTGCAGGGTGCTGGAAACACCATATATTTT

d_gene: NA
v_gene: TRBV7-9
abundance: many
j_gene: TRBJ2-5
CDR3aa: CASSSNIDRNQETQYF
CDR3nt: TGTGCCAGCAGCTCCAACATTGACAGAAACCAAGAGACCCAGTACTTC

d_gene: NA
v_gene: TRBV3-1
abundance: few
j_gene: TRBJ1-1
CDR3aa: CASSQAGDAFF
CDR3nt: TGTGCCAGCAGCCAAGCGGGGGACGCTTTCTTT

d_gene: TRBD2
v_gene: TRBV3-1
abundance: NA
j_gene: TRBJ2-3
CDR3aa: CASSHGTSDFLADTQYF
CDR3nt: TGTGCCAGCAGCCACGGGACTAGCGATTTCCTCGCAGATACGCAGTATTTT

d_gene: NA
v_gene: TRBV7-9
abundance: many
j_gene: TRBJ2-2
CDR3aa: CATRQTGTGELFF
CDR3nt: TGTGCCACCAGACAGACTGGTACCGGGGAGCTGTTTTTT

d_gene: TRBD2
v_gene: TRBV29-1
abundance: many
j_gene: TRBJ2-3
CDR3aa: CSVAGTRRGGTQYF
CDR3nt: TGCAGCGTGGCCGGGACTAGGAGAGGTGGTACGCAGTATTTT